This TCR beta chain was profiled in a study of cytomegalovirus exposure and HLA in healthy donors. Broader study findings: It was about 150 TCR beta chains that were listed as cytomegalovirus-associated. A later look showed TCR association rates differing by HLA locus, highest for DRB1 and lowest for HLA-C. Reportedly, diagnosis of cytomegalovirus status by the classifier showed high specificity and sensitivity.

Primers: 60 Vbeta forward and 13 Jbeta reverse. Per the authors' pipeline: A later analysis tallied approximately 80 million unique TCR beta chains, 8.5 million to 11 million of them shared. Profiling relied on immunoSEQ multiplex PCR, and the TCRdb table lists in-frame clones only, not all of them. From that table come the V and J calls and clone size; the DNA was used to work out D and trimming. Of 100,000 to 150,000 clones listed, around 80% are singletons. This clone was observed a handful of times. Its antigen is still unknown. The ends were cut back, 0 bases at V and 10 bases at J, with 8 bases in the middle. From germline, CDR1 is SGHDT and CDR2 YYEEEE. The CDR3 has 12 residues.

Sequencing used PBMCs. This receptor was identified in a woman aged 18 to 35 in good health and CMV-seronegative. This chain links TRBV5-6 with TRBJ2-1; D gene unclear. CDR3: CASSLEVGEQFF. In DNA form, the CDR3 reads TGTGCCAGCAGCTTGGAGGTCGGGGAGCAGTTCTTC.